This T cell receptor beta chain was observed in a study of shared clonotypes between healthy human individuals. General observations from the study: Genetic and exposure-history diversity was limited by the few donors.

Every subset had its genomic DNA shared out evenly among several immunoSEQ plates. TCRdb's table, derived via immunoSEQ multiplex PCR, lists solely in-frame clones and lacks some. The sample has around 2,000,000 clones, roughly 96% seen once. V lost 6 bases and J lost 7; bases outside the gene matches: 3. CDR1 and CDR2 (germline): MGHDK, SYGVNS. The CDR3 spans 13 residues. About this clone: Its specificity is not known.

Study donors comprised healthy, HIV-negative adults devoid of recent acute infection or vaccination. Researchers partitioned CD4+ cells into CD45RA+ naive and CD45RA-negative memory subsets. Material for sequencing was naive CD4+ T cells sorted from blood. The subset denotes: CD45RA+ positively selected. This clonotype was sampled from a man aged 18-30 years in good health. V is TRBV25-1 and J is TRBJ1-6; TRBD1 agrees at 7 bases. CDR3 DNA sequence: TGTGCCAGCAGGAAGACAGGGAATTCACCCCTCCACTTT. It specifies CASRKTGNSPLHF.